These 30 T cell receptor beta chains were sequenced from one sample in a study of blood T cell repertoires in COVID-19. Sequenced by immunoSEQ multiplex PCR; TCRdb stores in-frame clones only, minus some. The sample contains about 190,000 clones, 89% of which appear only once. Sequenced: peripheral blood. All receptors come from a man aged 40-50 years with acute or convalescent COVID-19.

The chain recombines TRBV2 with TRBJ1-5; D is perhaps TRBD1 (5 bases). The germline CDR1 and CDR2 sequences are SNHLY and FYNNEI. V was cut by 5 bases and J by 4 bases, with 9 bases left in between. The CDR3 is 13 amino acids. The CDR3, as DNA: TGTGCCAGCAGTCCCCAGGGAAATCAGCCCCAGCATTTT. As protein: CASSPQGNQPQHF.

This clone appeared a single time. V is TRBV7-9 and J is TRBJ2-7; TRBD1 matches at 7 bases. Trimming removed 5 bases from V and 4 bases from J; junction bases left unmatched: 8. The CDR3 loop spans 14 amino acids. Per the germline V gene, CDR1 is SEHNR and CDR2 is FQNEAQ (reference sequence). The CDR3 spells CASSPRQGPYEQYF. The CDR3 bases are TGTGCCAGCAGCCCCCGACAGGGCCCTTACGAGCAGTACTTC.

This clone was picked up a small number of times. V usage is TRBV28 and J usage is TRBJ1-2; D not certain. Trimming removed 3 bases from V and 4 bases from J, with 9 bases in between. The CDR3 consists of 13 residues. Per germline, CDR1 MDHEN and CDR2 SYDVKM. CDR3 protein: CASSFLTSYGYTF. The CDR3 DNA reads TGTGCCAGCAGTTTTTTAACATCCTATGGCTACACCTTC.

The chain recombines TRBV19 with TRBJ1-1; unclear D gene. The V gene lost 5 bases and the J gene lost 5 bases, with 15 bases spanning the gap. CDR1 LNHDA and CDR2 SQIVND come from the germline V gene (reference sequence). The CDR3 consists of 14 residues. The DNA for the CDR3 is TGTGCCAGTAGTCCCCTCTTACTTACTACTGAAGCTTTCTTT. Residues: CASSPLLLTTEAFF.

This chain joins TRBV24-1 and TRBJ1-5, with 7 nucleotides matching TRBD1. The CDR3 contains 13 residues. CDR1 is KGHDR, CDR2 SFDVKD, per germline. The V and J ends lost 6 bases and 5 bases, in that order; junction bases with no gene match: 3. This CDR3 reads CATSMTGHQPQHF. The CDR3 DNA follows: TGTGCCACCAGTATGACAGGGCATCAGCCCCAGCATTTT.

CDR3 DNA: TGTGCCAGCAGCGTAGACGGGGACACAGATACGCAGTATTTT. Protein sequence: CASSVDGDTDTQYF. This rearrangement joins TRBV9 to TRBJ2-3; TRBD2 might be the D (5 bases). Germline-derived CDR1 and CDR2 are SGDLS and YYNGEE. Trimming cost V 0 bases and J 2 bases, with 7 bases left between them. The CDR3 is made up of 14 amino acids.

This chain links TRBV10-3 with TRBJ1-4; D gene ambiguous. CDR1 and CDR2 (germline): ENHRY, SYGVKD. V was shortened by 10 bases and J by 0 bases, with 9 bases between the two germline ends. The CDR3 contains 13 residues. The CDR3 region is CATKSATNEKLFF. In nucleotides, the CDR3 is TGTGCCACTAAAAGTGCAACTAATGAAAAACTGTTTTTT.

The sample holds one count of this clone. This chain links TRBV10-1 with TRBJ2-7; 8 bases agree with TRBD2. V lost 3 bases and J lost 2; bases outside the gene matches: 6. CDR1 is WNHNN, CDR2 SYGVQD, per germline (reference sequence). The CDR3 has 15 residues. The CDR3 reads CASSDAGGPTYEQYF. The CDR3 DNA follows: TGCGCCAGCAGTGATGCGGGGGGCCCTACCTACGAGCAGTACTTC.

The CDR3 loop is CASRRTSGGAFEQYF. Written as DNA, the CDR3 is TGTGCCAGCAGACGCACTAGCGGGGGGGCCTTCGAGCAGTACTTC. The chain joins TRBV7-2 to TRBJ2-7, with 13 bases aligning to TRBD2. V trimming: 6 bases; J trimming: 6 bases; junction bases outside the gene matches: 8. The germline V gene encodes CDR1 SGHTA and CDR2 FQGNSA. CDR3 length: 15 residues.

CDR3 in amino acids: CASFGQGSYEQYF. Here the CDR3 DNA reads TGTGCCAGCTTCGGACAGGGCTCCTACGAGCAGTACTTC. V is TRBV6-5 and J is TRBJ2-7; 8 positions agree with TRBD1. The V segment lost 8 bases and the J segment 0 bases; nucleotides outside the gene matches: 3. The CDR3 extends over 13 amino acids. The germline V gene encodes CDR1 MNHEY and CDR2 SVGAGI.

This clone was counted once. The V call is TRBV10-3, the J call TRBJ1-1; 9 nucleotides match TRBD1. Germline CDR1 is ENHRY and CDR2 is SYGVKD. Losses at the gene ends were 6 bases for V and 2 bases for J; bases not matched to a gene: 1. The CDR3 runs 13 residues. The CDR3 region has the DNA TGTGCCATCAGGGACAGGGGCAACACTGAAGCTTTCTTT. It encodes CAIRDRGNTEAFF.

The rearrangement uses TRBV9 and TRBJ1-2; D is unresolved. V lost 8 bases, J lost 3 bases, and 11 bases lay in between. The CDR3 runs to 12 residues. The germline CDR1 and CDR2 sequences are SGDLS and YYNGEE. For the CDR3, the DNA is TGTGCCAGTCACCAGGAATACTATGGCTACACCTTC. Its translation is CASHQEYYGYTF.

This clone was counted once. The chain has TRBV19 and TRBJ2-7, with TRBD1 identical over 8 bases. V dropped 6 bases and J dropped 8; count of bases not matched to a gene: 15. This CDR3 has 15 amino acids. Per germline, CDR1 LNHDA and CDR2 SQIVND (reference sequence). CDR3 region: CASRPRTGPLNQQYF. The CDR3 DNA reads as TGTGCCAGTAGACCTCGGACAGGGCCCCTTAACCAGCAGTACTTC.

With regard to this clone: This sample includes further DNA sequences coding for the same CDR3. In nucleotides, the CDR3 is TGTGCCAGCAGCTCACAGGGGAACTATGGCTACACCTTC. Amino acids: CASSSQGNYGYTF. The chain combines TRBV12-3 or TRBV12-4 with TRBJ1-2; 7 positions match TRBD1. V shed 6 bases, J shed 2 bases, and the junction held 3 bases outside the gene matches. The CDR3 sequence is 13 residues long.

The chain couples TRBV27 to TRBJ1-2; 12 positions match TRBD1. V gave up 5 bases and J gave up 4 bases; unmatched junction bases: 8. Germline assignment: CDR1 MNHEY and CDR2 SMNVEV (reference sequence). This CDR3 spans 16 amino acids. DNA of the CDR3: TGTGCCAGCAGTCCGGGGACAGGGGGCAGAGGCTATGGCTACACCTTC. Encoded protein: CASSPGTGGRGYGYTF.

The rearrangement joins TRBV6-2 or TRBV6-3 to TRBJ2-1; 9 nucleotides match TRBD2. CDR3 length equals 15 residues. Germline CDR1 MNHEY, CDR2 SVGEGT. Trimming removed 2 bases from V and 5 bases from J; junction bases left unmatched: 4. This CDR3 reads CASSYKRGAHNEQFF. CDR3 DNA sequence: TGTGCCAGCAGTTACAAGCGGGGGGCTCACAATGAGCAGTTCTTC.

V and J are TRBV4-2 and TRBJ2-5; 11 bases agree with TRBD1. The CDR3 length is 18 residues. The V segment lost 0 bases and the J segment 5 bases; nucleotides outside the gene matches: 11. Germline CDR1 is LGHNA and CDR2 is YNFKEQ. The CDR3 bases are TGTGCCAGCAGCCAAGATCCCCCTGGACAGGGGGCGCGGGAGACCCAGTACTTC. Translated: CASSQDPPGQGARETQYF.

The chain employs TRBV28 and TRBJ1-2, with 8 bases matching TRBD1. This CDR3 has 15 residues. Germline V gene data show CDR1 as MDHEN and CDR2 as SYDVKM. Trimming took 6 bases from V and 9 from J; bases not matched to a gene: 15. CDR3 coding DNA: TGTGCCAGCAGACCCTTCGGGCAGACAGGGGCTAGCTACACCTTC. This gives the protein CASRPFGQTGASYTF.

The gene calls are TRBV5-1 and TRBJ2-5; tentatively, D is TRBD1 (6 bases). Per germline, CDR1 SGHRS and CDR2 YFSETQ. V lost 0 bases, J lost 2 bases, and 11 bases lay in between. The CDR3 runs 15 residues. CDR3 nucleotide sequence: TGCGCCAGCAGCTTGGAGGGGACACCTCAAGAGACCCAGTACTTC. This gives the protein CASSLEGTPQETQYF.

The genes are TRBV2 and TRBJ1-4; D not certain. The V end lost 8 bases, the J end lost 4 bases, and 11 bases lay between the germline ends. Germline CDR1 and CDR2: SNHLY and FYNNEI. The CDR3 is 13 residues long. This CDR3 reads CASGRYGNEKLFF. CDR3 nucleotides: TGTGCCAGCGGGAGGTATGGTAATGAAAAACTGTTTTTT. The whole variable domain, filled in from reference TRBV2 and TRBJ1-4, reads EPEVTQTPSHQVTQMGQEVILRCVPISNHLYFYWYRQILGQKVEFLVSFYNNEISEKSEIFDDQFSVERPDGSNFTLKIRSTKLEDSAMYFCASGRYGNEKLFFGSGTQLSVL.

CDR3: CASSGRQEFTTYEQYF. The CDR3, as DNA: TGTGCCAGCAGCGGCCGACAGGAATTCACTACCTACGAGCAGTACTTC. The J gene is TRBJ2-7, the V gene TRBV7-9; a possible D gene is TRBD1 (6 bases). V was trimmed by 5 bases and J by 2 bases, leaving 19 bases between them. Germline V gene sequence: CDR1 SEHNR, CDR2 FQNEAQ (reference sequence). The CDR3 spans 16 residues.

The chain carries TRBV4-1 and TRBJ1-2; no clear D. In germline, CDR1 is MGHRA, CDR2 YSYEKL. This CDR3 has 14 residues. Trimming stripped 1 base from V and 13 bases from J, with 19 bases between. The CDR3 nucleotides read TGCGCCAGCAGCCAAGGTCCCTCGGATCCACCGGGCACCTTC. Translating it yields CASSQGPSDPPGTF.

The chain uses TRBV7-9 and TRBJ1-2; 7 bases align to TRBD1. J gave up 2 bases and V 1 base, and 7 bases lay outside the gene matches. There are 16 residues in the CDR3. Germline V gene data show CDR1 as SEHNR and CDR2 as FQNEAQ (reference sequence). The CDR3 loop is CASSLVFRGQNYGYTF. In nucleotides, the CDR3 is TGTGCCAGCAGCTTAGTGTTCCGGGGACAGAACTATGGCTACACCTTC.

The chain combines TRBV7-6 with TRBJ2-2; 8 positions agree with TRBD1. J lost 6 bases, V lost 2 bases, and 14 bases had no gene match. CDR3 length: 18 residues. Germline V lookup: CDR1 SGHVS, CDR2 FNYEAQ. This CDR3 reads CASSLTRDRITPSGELFF. CDR3 in DNA: TGTGCCAGCAGCTTAACGAGGGACAGGATCACACCGTCCGGGGAGCTGTTTTTT.

CDR3 DNA sequence: TGTGCCTGGAGTGGGGCCCCGGCAGGTCAGCCCCAGCATTTT. Residues: CAWSGAPAGQPQHF. The V gene is TRBV30, the J gene TRBJ1-5, with D hard to call. Trimming shortened V by 1 base and J by 6 bases, and 13 bases separated the two germline ends. The germline V gene has CDR1 GTSNPN and CDR2 SVGIG (reference sequence). This CDR3 spans 14 amino acids.

The chain employs TRBV3-1 (or the pseudogene TRBV3-2) and TRBJ2-1; the match to TRBD1 covers 8 bases. The CDR3 consists of 14 residues. Germline V gene sequence: CDR1 LGHDT, CDR2 YNNKEL (reference sequence). Losses at the gene ends were 3 bases for V and 8 bases for J; bases not matched to a gene: 6. The CDR3 spells CASSQTDRDDEQFF. The CDR3 bases are TGTGCCAGCAGCCAGACGGACAGGGACGATGAGCAGTTCTTC.

This rearrangement joins TRBV6-5 to TRBJ2-3; 13 bases are shared with TRBD2. This CDR3 region has 14 residues. J gave up 9 bases and V 5 bases, and 5 bases lay outside the gene matches. The V gene's germline CDR1 is MNHEY and CDR2 SVGAGI. Here the CDR3 DNA reads TGTGCCAGCAGTCGACTAGCGGGGGGTCTAACGCAGTATTTT. Translating it yields CASSRLAGGLTQYF.

The rearrangement links TRBV19 to TRBJ1-4, with D perhaps matching TRBD1 (5 bases). Per the germline V gene, CDR1 is LNHDA and CDR2 is SQIVND (reference sequence). V lost 7 bases, J lost 0 bases, and 9 bases lay in between. The CDR3 is 14 residues long. For the CDR3, the DNA is TGTGCCAGTAACCCGACAGCAACTAATGAAAAACTGTTTTTT. This gives the protein CASNPTATNEKLFF.

The V gene is TRBV2, the J gene TRBJ2-1; 8 nucleotides align to TRBD1. The ends lost 5 bases at V and 7 bases at J; junction bases unmatched: 10. The V gene's germline CDR1 is SNHLY and CDR2 FYNNEI. The CDR3 runs to 15 residues. The CDR3 spells CASSLRGRGANEQFF. Here the CDR3 DNA reads TGTGCCAGCAGTCTCAGGGGGCGCGGTGCGAATGAGCAGTTCTTC.

This chain connects TRBV4-1 to TRBJ2-2; the match to TRBD2 covers 11 bases. Germline loops: CDR1 MGHRA, CDR2 YSYEKL. V gave up 0 bases and J gave up 6 bases; unmatched junction bases: 6. The CDR3 runs to 17 residues. CDR3 in amino acids: CASSQDDLAGGPGELFF. The CDR3 coding sequence is TGCGCCAGCAGCCAAGATGATTTAGCGGGGGGGCCCGGGGAGCTGTTTTTT.